The 30 T cell receptor beta chains given below trace back to one sample, sequenced in a study of technical replicates of blood from a handful of donors. Repertoires were generated with immunoSEQ multiplex PCR, while TCRdb's copy carries only in-frame clones and drops some. The sample includes about 88,000 clones, 85% to 95% of them seen just once. The sample consisted of T cells isolated from PBMCs. These receptors were taken from a human donor in good health.

This chain connects TRBV9 to TRBJ2-3; D ambiguous. V was pared by 0 bases and J by 1 base, with 12 bases between. Germline-derived CDR1 and CDR2 are SGDLS and YYNGEE. The CDR3 length is 16 residues. The CDR3 loop is CASSVGLGLGTDTQYF. CDR3 DNA: TGTGCCAGCAGCGTAGGCCTAGGATTGGGCACAGATACGCAGTATTTT.

The rearrangement joins TRBV6-1 to TRBJ1-2, with 9 bases fitting TRBD1. The CDR3 is 14 amino acids. Unmatched junction bases numbered 8, after V lost 8 bases and J lost 4 bases. Germline assignment: CDR1 MNHNS and CDR2 SASEGT. The DNA of the CDR3 is TGTGCCAGCTCCACAGGGGGCGGAGGCTATGGCTACACCTTC. As protein: CASSTGGGGYGYTF.

CDR3 sequence (DNA): TGTGCCATCATGGAGGGGACAGGGGCTAACGGGGAGCTGTTTTTT. This translates into CAIMEGTGANGELFF. This chain connects TRBV10-3 to TRBJ2-2; TRBD1 matches at 10 bases. This CDR3 region has 15 residues. The V gene's germline CDR1 is ENHRY and CDR2 SYGVKD. J was trimmed by 7 bases and V by 7 bases; bases with no gene match: 9.

The chain recombines TRBV11-1 with TRBJ2-2, with 8 nucleotides matching TRBD1. V lost 3 bases, J lost 6 bases, and 3 bases stayed unmatched. CDR3 length: 14 amino acids. Germline loops: CDR1 SGHAT, CDR2 FQDESV (reference sequence). The CDR3 region is CASSFPRGPGELFF. The CDR3 DNA reads as TGTGCCAGCAGCTTCCCCAGGGGGCCCGGGGAGCTGTTTTTT.

This chain connects TRBV5-4 to TRBJ2-5, with no clear D. The CDR3 is made up of 13 amino acids. The V end was cut by 4 bases, the J end by 2 bases, with 9 bases between. Per germline, CDR1 SGHNT and CDR2 YYREEE (reference sequence). This CDR3 reads CASSTTEQETQYF. CDR3 nucleotide sequence: TGTGCCAGCAGCACCACAGAACAAGAGACCCAGTACTTC.

The V and J genes are TRBV7-8 and TRBJ1-1; 7 bases map to TRBD1. The CDR3 contains 15 residues. The germline V gene has CDR1 SGHVS and CDR2 FQNEAQ. V gave up 2 bases and J gave up 6 bases; unmatched junction bases: 9. For the CDR3, the DNA is TGTGCCAGCAGCTTATCAGACAGGGAGAGGGCTGAAGCTTTCTTT. This sequence encodes CASSLSDRERAEAFF. The variable domain in full, completed from reference TRBV7-8 and TRBJ1-1, reads GAGVSQSPRYKVAKRGQDVALRCDPISGHVSLFWYQQALGQGPEFLTYFQNEAQLDKSGLPSDRFFAERPEGSVSTLKIQRTQQEDSAVYLCASSLSDRERAEAFFGQGTRLTVV.

This rearrangement joins TRBV15 to TRBJ2-2, with TRBD2 as a possible D gene (6 bases). The ends were cut back, 1 base at V and 4 bases at J, with 16 bases in the middle. CDR1 and CDR2 (germline): LNHNV, YYDKDF (reference sequence). This CDR3 has 17 amino acids. CDR3 region: CATSRAAGSSGTGELFF. The CDR3 DNA reads TGTGCCACCAGCAGAGCCGCGGGGTCTTCTGGCACCGGGGAGCTGTTTTTT. Variable domain in full (rest from reference TRBV15 and TRBJ2-2): DAMVIQNPRYQVTQFGKPVTLSCSQTLNHNVMYWYQQKSSQAPKLLFHYYDKDFNNEADTPDNFQSRRPNTSFCFLDIRSPGLGDTAMYLCATSRAAGSSGTGELFFGEGSRLTVL.

The CDR3 nucleotides are TGTGCCAGCAGCGCCCGCCCCCTTTCGATAGCGGCGGAGCGGGGGATCTACGAGCAGTACTTC. Encoded protein: CASSARPLSIAAERGIYEQYF. The chain couples TRBV9 to TRBJ2-7, with 8 bases aligning to TRBD2. The CDR3 runs 21 residues. V lost 3 bases, J lost 3 bases, and 26 bases stayed unmatched. In germline, CDR1 is SGDLS, CDR2 YYNGEE.

The chain links TRBV7-8 to TRBJ2-3; TRBD2 is a possible D gene (6 bases). The CDR3 sequence is 16 residues long. V lost 0 bases to trimming and J lost 1 base, with 11 bases between them. Germline-derived CDR1 and CDR2 are SGHVS and FQNEAQ. The CDR3 nucleotides read TGTGCCAGCAGCTTAGCGGTAGCGGAGCGCACAGATACGCAGTATTTT. It translates to CASSLAVAERTDTQYF.

This chain joins TRBV6-1 and TRBJ2-3; D call uncertain. V dropped 4 bases and J dropped 2 bases, with 10 bases sitting between them. The CDR3 contains 14 residues. Germline values: CDR1 MNHNS, CDR2 SASEGT. CDR3 bases: TGTGCCAGCAGTGGTGGCAGGCACACAGATACGCAGTATTTT. Amino acid sequence: CASSGGRHTDTQYF.

The CDR3 DNA follows: TGTGCTAGTGGTTTGGTATTGGACAGACTACCGAACTATGGCTACACCTTC. Residues: CASGLVLDRLPNYGYTF. The chain links TRBV12-5 to TRBJ1-2; tentatively, D is TRBD1 (6 bases). Trimming took off 0 bases at V and 2 bases at J, with 16 bases between the two ends. The germline CDR1 and CDR2 sequences are LGHNT and FRNRAP. The CDR3 consists of 17 residues.

This clone was recorded a few times. The chain joins TRBV7-9 to TRBJ1-1; 8 bases match TRBD1. Looked up from germline, CDR1 is SEHNR and CDR2 is FQNEAQ (reference sequence). The CDR3 is made up of 15 amino acids. Germline trimming cut 4 bases from V and 5 bases from J; bases unmatched to any gene: 9. The CDR3 region is CASSSWTGQGTEAFF. The CDR3 DNA reads as TGTGCCAGCAGCTCTTGGACAGGGCAAGGTACTGAAGCTTTCTTT.

The chain is built from TRBV27 and TRBJ1-4; 7 positions match TRBD1. CDR1 is MNHEY, CDR2 SMNVEV, per germline (reference sequence). The V segment lost 5 bases and the J segment 4 bases; nucleotides outside the gene matches: 4. This CDR3 has 14 residues. The DNA of the CDR3 is TGTGCCAGCAGTCCCCGGGACAGTAATGAAAAACTGTTTTTT. This codes for CASSPRDSNEKLFF.

This chain connects TRBV15 to TRBJ1-5, with TRBD1 matching 10 bases. With 3 bases clipped from V and 5 bases from J, the junction kept 10 bases outside the gene matches. CDR3 length: 17 residues. The V gene's germline CDR1 is LNHNV and CDR2 YYDKDF (reference sequence). The CDR3 sequence: CATSRPIDRGRDQPQHF. CDR3 in DNA: TGTGCCACCAGCAGGCCCATAGACAGGGGGCGAGATCAGCCCCAGCATTTT.

As concerns this clone: Other DNA sequences of this sample code for an identical CDR3. This chain uses TRBV7-9 with TRBJ2-7, with 9 bases lining up with TRBD2. The CDR3 sequence is 14 residues long. Germline V lookup: CDR1 SEHNR, CDR2 FQNEAQ (reference sequence). V trimming: 2 bases; J trimming: 2 bases; junction bases outside the gene matches: 1. CDR3 sequence (DNA): TGTGCCAGCAGCTTACCTAGCGGGACCTACGAGCAGTACTTC. Its translation: CASSLPSGTYEQYF.

The chain carries TRBV5-1 and TRBJ1-3, with D unclear. CDR1 and CDR2 (germline): SGHRS, YFSETQ. Between the trimmed V and J ends, which lost 3 bases and 1 base, there was a span of 11 bases. The CDR3 is made up of 15 amino acids. The CDR3 spells CASSSRAGSGNTIYF. The CDR3 DNA sequence: TGCGCCAGCAGCTCCCGGGCGGGTTCTGGAAACACCATATATTTT.

The rearrangement uses TRBV5-1 and TRBJ2-7; weak D call: TRBD1 (5 bases). Germline V CDR1 and CDR2: SGHRS, YFSETQ. Trimming left V 1 base short and J 2 bases short, with 22 bases between. The CDR3 consists of 18 residues. The CDR3 DNA sequence: TGCGCCAGCAGCTTGTCAGGTAGGGGTAGGTTTTTAGCCTACGAGCAGTACTTC. Its protein is CASSLSGRGRFLAYEQYF.

The rearrangement uses TRBV7-8 and TRBJ2-7; the match to TRBD1 covers 9 bases. Germline assignment: CDR1 SGHVS and CDR2 FQNEAQ. Trimming removed 6 bases from V and 4 bases from J; junction bases left unmatched: 13. There are 16 residues in the CDR3. CDR3 amino acids: CASRFKPGQGKYEQYF. The CDR3 DNA is TGTGCCAGCAGGTTTAAACCGGGACAGGGAAAATACGAGCAGTACTTC.

The V gene is TRBV6-5, the J gene TRBJ2-2, with 7 positions matching TRBD2. The length of the CDR3 is 14 residues. Germline V lookup: CDR1 MNHEY, CDR2 SVGAGI. J gave up 4 bases and V 7 bases, and 6 bases lay outside the gene matches. CDR3 bases: TGTGCCAGCACGACGGGAGGTATCACCGGGGAGCTGTTTTTT. Encoded protein: CASTTGGITGELFF.

This clone was picked up one time. The J gene is TRBJ1-4, the V gene TRBV18, with D maybe TRBD1 (6 bases). This CDR3 spans 14 amino acids. In germline, CDR1 is KGHSH, CDR2 LQKENI. The V end was cut by 3 bases, the J end by 5 bases, with 10 bases between. The CDR3 protein is CASSPTDSNEKLFF. The CDR3 nucleotides are TGTGCCAGCTCACCTACGGACAGCAATGAAAAACTGTTTTTT.

In this sample, this clone turned up a few times. The V and J genes are TRBV9 and TRBJ2-3; D gene ambiguous. The CDR3 is 13 amino acids. V was clipped by 0 bases and J by 4 bases, with 6 bases between them. Germline CDR1 is SGDLS and CDR2 is YYNGEE. This chain's CDR3 is CASSVGPPDTQYF. As DNA, the CDR3 is TGTGCCAGCAGCGTAGGGCCCCCAGATACGCAGTATTTT.

This chain connects TRBV19 to TRBJ1-1; maybe TRBD1 (5 bases). Trimming pared 2 bases from V and 0 bases from J, leaving 13 bases between. The CDR3 runs to 16 residues. Germline V CDR1 and CDR2: LNHDA, SQIVND (reference sequence). The CDR3 reads CASSIRWRGLNTEAFF. In DNA, the CDR3 is TGTGCCAGTAGTATAAGGTGGCGGGGACTGAACACTGAAGCTTTCTTT.

The rearrangement uses TRBV19 and TRBJ1-5, with a tentative D call TRBD1 (5 bases). Per germline, CDR1 LNHDA and CDR2 SQIVND (reference sequence). The CDR3 spans 16 residues. V lost 7 bases and J 3 bases, leaving 19 bases between the germline ends. In DNA form, the CDR3 reads TGTGCCAGTACTAAGGGACTGGGGGAGCACAATCAGCCCCAGCATTTT. Translating gives CASTKGLGEHNQPQHF.

The V call is TRBV27, the J call TRBJ1-2; D possibly corresponds to TRBD1 (5 bases). Trimming stripped 6 bases from V and 6 bases from J, with 23 bases between. Germline V lookup: CDR1 MNHEY, CDR2 SMNVEV (reference sequence). The CDR3 totals 16 residues. CDR3 region: CASSPGYRDFSNGYTF. CDR3 DNA sequence: TGTGCCAGCAGCCCTGGGTATCGGGACTTCTCGAATGGCTACACCTTC.

The rearrangement joins TRBV4-2 to TRBJ2-7; the match to TRBD2 covers 8 bases. The CDR3 length is 16 residues. V was pared by 3 bases and J by 4 bases, with 11 bases of the junction left unmatched. Germline V gene lookup returns CDR1 LGHNA and CDR2 YNFKEQ. In DNA, the CDR3 is TGTGCCAGCAGCCACCTAGCGGGCGGGAGTCCTTACGAGCAGTACTTC. This codes for CASSHLAGGSPYEQYF.

This sequence joins TRBV15 and TRBJ2-7; D call uncertain. The V gene lost 0 bases and the J gene lost 1 base, with 10 bases spanning the gap. Germline V gene sequence: CDR1 LNHNV, CDR2 YYDKDF (reference sequence). The CDR3 has 15 residues. DNA for the CDR3: TGTGCCACCAGCAGAGATATGGCGGTGTCCTACGAGCAGTACTTC. As protein: CATSRDMAVSYEQYF.

The rearrangement links TRBV4-1 to TRBJ2-2; 7 bases map to TRBD2. The germline V gene encodes CDR1 MGHRA and CDR2 YSYEKL. Losses at the gene ends were 0 bases for V and 5 bases for J; bases not matched to a gene: 3. The length of the CDR3 is 15 residues. CDR3 residues: CASSQEGLLTGELFF. CDR3 sequence (DNA): TGCGCCAGCAGCCAAGAGGGACTACTTACCGGGGAGCTGTTTTTT.

In its sample, this clone was seen once. The chain employs TRBV6-1 and TRBJ1-1, with unresolved D. V lost 0 bases, J lost 11 bases, and 16 bases lay in between. From germline, CDR1 is MNHNS and CDR2 SASEGT. The CDR3 consists of 14 residues. For the CDR3, the DNA is TGTGCCAGCAGTGAAGCGCTTCGGGGAGGGATCGCTTTCTTT. Residues: CASSEALRGGIAFF.

The chain couples TRBV30 to TRBJ2-5, with 8 bases that match TRBD2. Looked up from germline, CDR1 is GTSNPN and CDR2 is SVGIG (reference sequence). J gave up 4 bases and V 1 base, and 8 bases lay outside the gene matches. The CDR3 is 15 amino acids. CDR3 DNA: TGTGCCTGGAGTGAGGGACTAGGGATTTCAGAGACCCAGTACTTC. Encoded protein: CAWSEGLGISETQYF.

The genes are TRBV15 and TRBJ1-1, with a possible D match to TRBD1 (6 bases). The CDR3 loop spans 15 amino acids. V was pared by 3 bases and J by 1 base, with 12 bases between. In germline, CDR1 is LNHNV, CDR2 YYDKDF (reference sequence). The chain's CDR3 is CATSSTGQSNTEAFF. The CDR3 coding sequence is TGTGCCACCAGCAGTACGGGACAATCGAACACTGAAGCTTTCTTT.